The present entry profiles one T cell receptor (beta chain) with its context. No antigen is known for it. Sequenced by immunoSEQ multiplex PCR; TCRdb stores in-frame clones only, minus some. The sample has over 100,000 clones, roughly nine tenths seen once. The data stem from a study of cytomegalovirus exposure and HLA in healthy donors. Overall study findings and caveats: It was reported that the classifier diagnosed cytomegalovirus status with high specificity and sensitivity in both the original and validation cohorts.

This receptor was identified in a woman under 30 in good health and CMV-seronegative. What was sequenced was PBMCs.

The DNA for the CDR3 is TGTGCCAGCAGCTCCGGGACAGGGGTAAATAATGAGCAGTTCTTC. Translating it yields CASSSGTGVNNEQFF. The V gene is TRBV5-4, the J gene TRBJ2-1, with TRBD1 matching over 10 bases. The junction had 7 bases not matched to a gene; V was cut back by 3 bases and J by 7 bases. Germline V gene lookup returns CDR1 SGHNT and CDR2 YYREEE (reference sequence). The CDR3 extends over 15 amino acids.